This TCR beta chain was identified in a study of shared clonotypes between healthy human individuals (dated by TCRdb to 2020 to 2022). Context from the whole study: A couple of women and a few men aged 18 to 49 years were included in the cohort. Each donor's leukapheresis produced roughly between about 0.8 and 10 billion PBMCs. For each donor, CD4 naive and CD4 memory were each run on three plates, CD8 naive on two plates, and CD8 memory on one plate. Libraries were prepared and TCR repertoires were sequenced by different laboratories using diverse techniques, in order to increase sequencing depth and limit assay-specific biases. Blood TCR repertoires of five healthy adults were deeply sequenced to estimate repertoire size and the extent of clonotype sharing between individuals.

Healthy HIV-negative adults with no recently reported acute infections or vaccinations were included as donors. Only Caucasian adults living in Nashville, Tennessee, USA were represented among the donors. CD4+ T cells were enriched through magnetic negative selection, after which naive cells were positively selected on CD45RA and the remaining negative fraction served as the memory subset. Blood was obtained by leukapheresis, after which PBMCs were separated by Ficoll-Histopaque density gradient centrifugation and cryopreserved in liquid nitrogen vapor phase. Purity and quantity of every magnetically sorted T cell population were checked by analytical flow cytometry. From each sorted fraction, genomic DNA was isolated and quantified by UV absorbance on a Nanodrop 2000c. Using the deep immunoSEQ assay, multiplex PCR amplified TCR CDR3 regions from genomic DNA. Extracted genomic DNA from each cell subset was spread evenly across all wells of several immunoSEQ 96-well plates, with each plate serving as a replicate. For sorted subsets, each replicate PCR was loaded with 200 ng genomic DNA, equivalent to 30,000 or so T cell genomes. Purified libraries were measured with a Qubit 3.0 fluorometer, size-checked on a Bioanalyzer 2100, and measured again with the KAPA Library Quantification kit. A separate single-read 150-cycle Illumina NextSeq 550 flow cell was used to sequence each immunoSEQ 96-well plate. Per the source publication's procedure: The immunoSEQ output contained only junctional sequences without quality scores, so filtering could not match that applied to full-length reads. To assign V/J genes and CDR3, sequences were annotated against IMGT germline references using PyIR, a Python wrapper for IgBLAST v1.9. Any read was removed if the V/J assignment was weak (E-value above 1e-6), the CDR3 was missing, or the read contained stop codons, out-of-frame junctions, or ambiguous translated residues. V3J clonotypes were defined as sequences sharing an identical inferred V gene, J gene, and CDR3 amino acid sequence. Percentage overlap between repertoires was calculated by dividing the number of shared unique clonotypes by the size of the smaller repertoire. Repertoire richness was assessed with RTK rarefaction, the Chao1 estimator, and Recon v2.1 estimates of unobserved clonotypes. OLGA was used to compute generation probabilities for all TCRbeta clonotypes that the gDNA method yielded from a handful of donors. The table was pulled from immuneACCESS by TCRdb, which kept in-frame rearrangements only. Such tables lose some clones; where checked, under half of the loss comes from unresolved V genes, and the rest has no known cause. Clonal size and the V and J genes are those of that table, whereas D and trimming came from the DNA. The sample data list some 1 million clones, and about 80% of these were observed just once. The biggest ten clones account for approximately 1.5% of the sample.

This clone was picked up a small number of times. The antigen this receptor binds is unknown. One base away there is no much larger clone; base qualities are not given. The CDR3 holds 13 amino acids from the cysteine to the phenylalanine. Kept here is only the CDR3 DNA, which spans 39 bases and is read in frame from base 1. V is pared back by 0 bases and J by 8 bases, with 9 bases lying between the germline termini. CDR1 and CDR2 were assigned from the germline V gene as LGHNA and YSLEER. Here is what the overall study found, with its caveats: Incomplete sequencing was indicated by rarefaction of sorted-subset datasets, despite the large sequencing depth. Pairwise subsampling indicated that sequencing depth was expected to affect the degree of clonotype sharing among donors. Because the study included only a small number of donors, the genetic and exposure-history diversity represented was limited. Higher generation probabilities were observed for clonotypes shared by all four sorted-subset donors than for non-shared clonotypes. Sampling was restricted to blood, and TCR repertoires in tissues likely differ from the TCR repertoires found in blood. Approximately 5% of naive CD4, around 3.6% of naive CD8, around 2.3% of memory CD4, and approximately 0.4% of memory CD8 clonotypes were shared across several donors. Naive subsets generally had larger estimated clonotype richness than memory subsets did.

This clonotype was sampled from a man between 18 and 29 years old in good health. Input material: memory CD4+ T cells sorted from blood. The cell subset or site label corresponds to: CD45RA-negative fraction. The rearrangement combines TRBV4-3 with TRBJ2-3; a confident D gene designation cannot be given. The nucleotide sequence is TGCGCCAGCAGCCAAGATCATCCGAGTACGCAGTATTTT. The resulting protein is CASSQDHPSTQYF.